Sequencing of this T cell receptor beta chain was carried out in a study of T cells in tumors and immune-related adverse events. Some clones are missing from TCRdb's copy, which holds only in-frame ones; the method was immunoSEQ multiplex PCR. The sample contains around 8,300 clones, approximately 94% of which appear only once. The CDR3 runs to 15 residues. Germline V lookup: CDR1 SGHVS, CDR2 FQNEAQ. The V and J ends lost 6 bases and 5 bases respectively, with 20 bases between them. This chain joins TRBV7-8 and TRBJ2-7; weak D call: TRBD2 (5 bases). This TCR was recovered from a female donor with metastatic renal cell carcinoma. Sequenced here: lymph node tissue, sampled from a patient treated with anti-PD-1 therapy. CDR3 bases: TGTGCCAGCAGTACCTTTGTGGGAGCGGTGGACGAGCAGTACTTC. As protein: CASSTFVGAVDEQYF. Full variable domain (rest looked up from reference TRBV7-8 and TRBJ2-7): GAGVSQSPRYKVAKRGQDVALRCDPISGHVSLFWYQQALGQGPEFLTYFQNEAQLDKSGLPSDRFFAERPEGSVSTLKIQRTQQEDSAVYLCASSTFVGAVDEQYFGPGTRLTVT.